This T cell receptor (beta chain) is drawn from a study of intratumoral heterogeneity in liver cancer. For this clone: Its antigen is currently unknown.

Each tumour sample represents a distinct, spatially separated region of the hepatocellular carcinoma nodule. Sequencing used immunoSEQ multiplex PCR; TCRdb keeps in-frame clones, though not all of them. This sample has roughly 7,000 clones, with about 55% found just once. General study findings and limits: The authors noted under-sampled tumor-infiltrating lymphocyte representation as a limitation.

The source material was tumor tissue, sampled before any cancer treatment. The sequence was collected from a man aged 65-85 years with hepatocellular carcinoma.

The CDR3 DNA reads as TGTGCCAGCAGCAATCCCAGGGGGGGCGATAATGAAAAACTGTTTTTT. It yields the protein CASSNPRGGDNEKLFF. The chain links TRBV21-1 to TRBJ1-4. TRBV21-1 is a pseudogene segment. The CDR3 loop spans 16 amino acids.